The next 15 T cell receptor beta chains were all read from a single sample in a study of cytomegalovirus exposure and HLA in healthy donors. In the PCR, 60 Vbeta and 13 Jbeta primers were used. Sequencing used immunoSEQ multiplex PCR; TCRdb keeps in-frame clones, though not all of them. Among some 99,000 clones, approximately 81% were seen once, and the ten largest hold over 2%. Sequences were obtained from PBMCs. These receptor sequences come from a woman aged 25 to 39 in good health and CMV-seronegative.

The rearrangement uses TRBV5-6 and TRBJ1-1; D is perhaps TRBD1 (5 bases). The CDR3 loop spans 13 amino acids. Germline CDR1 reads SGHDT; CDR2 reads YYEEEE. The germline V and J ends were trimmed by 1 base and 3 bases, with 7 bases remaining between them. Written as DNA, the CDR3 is TGTGCCAGCAGCTTGCCGGGGGACACTGAAGCTTTCTTT. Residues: CASSLPGDTEAFF.

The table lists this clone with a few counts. CDR3 nucleotide sequence: TGTGCCAGCTCACCACTCAGGGAAATAGGGGGCAATGAGCAGTTCTTC. It specifies CASSPLREIGGNEQFF. The chain employs TRBV18 and TRBJ2-1; D might be TRBD1 (6 bases). Germline values: CDR1 KGHSH, CDR2 LQKENI. Trimming stripped 1 base from V and 6 bases from J, with 16 bases between. This CDR3 is built from 16 residues.

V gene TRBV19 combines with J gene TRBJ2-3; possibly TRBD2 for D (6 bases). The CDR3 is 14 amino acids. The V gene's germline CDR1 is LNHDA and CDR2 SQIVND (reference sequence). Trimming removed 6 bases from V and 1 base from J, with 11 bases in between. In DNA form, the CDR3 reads TGTGCCAGTAGAACGGGGGAACGCACAGATACGCAGTATTTT. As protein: CASRTGERTDTQYF.

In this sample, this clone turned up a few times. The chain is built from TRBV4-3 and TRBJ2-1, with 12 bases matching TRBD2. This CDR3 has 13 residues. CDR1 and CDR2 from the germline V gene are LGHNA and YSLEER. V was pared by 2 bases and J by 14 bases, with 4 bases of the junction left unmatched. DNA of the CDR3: TGCGCCAGCAGCCAATGGACTAGCGGGACGAAGTTCTTC. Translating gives CASSQWTSGTKFF.

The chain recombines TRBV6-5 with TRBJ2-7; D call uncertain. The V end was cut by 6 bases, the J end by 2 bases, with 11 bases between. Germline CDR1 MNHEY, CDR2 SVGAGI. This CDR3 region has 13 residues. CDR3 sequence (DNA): TGTGCCAGCAGCCCGGGTCAAACCTACGAGCAGTACTTC. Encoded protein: CASSPGQTYEQYF.

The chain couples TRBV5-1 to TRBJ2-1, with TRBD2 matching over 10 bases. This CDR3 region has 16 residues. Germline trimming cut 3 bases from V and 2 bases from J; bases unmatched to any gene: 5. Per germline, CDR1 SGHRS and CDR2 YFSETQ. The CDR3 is CASSSDGLAAYNEQFF. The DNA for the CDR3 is TGCGCCAGCAGCTCCGACGGACTAGCGGCCTACAATGAGCAGTTCTTC.

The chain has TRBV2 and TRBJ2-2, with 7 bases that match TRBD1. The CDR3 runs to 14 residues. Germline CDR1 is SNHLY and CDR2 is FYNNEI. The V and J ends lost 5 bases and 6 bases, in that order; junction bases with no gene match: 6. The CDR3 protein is CASSRDSMAGELFF. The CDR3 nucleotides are TGTGCCAGCAGTCGGGACAGTATGGCCGGGGAGCTGTTTTTT.

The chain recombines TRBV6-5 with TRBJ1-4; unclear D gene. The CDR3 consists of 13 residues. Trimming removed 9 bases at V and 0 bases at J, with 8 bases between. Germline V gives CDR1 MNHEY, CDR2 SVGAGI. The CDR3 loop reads CASKAATNEKLFF. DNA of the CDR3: TGTGCCAGTAAAGCTGCAACTAATGAAAAACTGTTTTTT.

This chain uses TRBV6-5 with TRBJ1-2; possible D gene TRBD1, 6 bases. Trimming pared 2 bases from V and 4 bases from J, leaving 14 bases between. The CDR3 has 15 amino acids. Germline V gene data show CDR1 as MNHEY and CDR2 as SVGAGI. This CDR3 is CASSYAPSQGYGYTF. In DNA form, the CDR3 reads TGTGCCAGCAGTTACGCCCCTTCACAGGGCTATGGCTACACCTTC.

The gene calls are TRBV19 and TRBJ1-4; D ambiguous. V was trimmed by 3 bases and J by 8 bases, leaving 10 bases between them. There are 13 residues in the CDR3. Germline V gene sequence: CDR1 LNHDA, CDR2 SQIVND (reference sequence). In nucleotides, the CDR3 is TGTGCCAGTAGTATTGGAGGGTTGGAAAAACTGTTTTTT. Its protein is CASSIGGLEKLFF.

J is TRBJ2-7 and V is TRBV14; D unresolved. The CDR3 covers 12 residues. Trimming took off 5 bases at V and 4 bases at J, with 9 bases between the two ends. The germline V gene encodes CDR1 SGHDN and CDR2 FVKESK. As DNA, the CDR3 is TGTGCCAGCAGCACCCAACTATACGAGCAGTACTTC. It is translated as CASSTQLYEQYF.

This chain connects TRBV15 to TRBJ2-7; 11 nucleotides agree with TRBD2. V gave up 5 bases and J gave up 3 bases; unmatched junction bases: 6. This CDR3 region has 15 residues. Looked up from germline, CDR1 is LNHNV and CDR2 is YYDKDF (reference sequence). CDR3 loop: CATSERLAGLYEQYF. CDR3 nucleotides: TGTGCCACCAGCGAACGACTAGCGGGACTCTACGAGCAGTACTTC.

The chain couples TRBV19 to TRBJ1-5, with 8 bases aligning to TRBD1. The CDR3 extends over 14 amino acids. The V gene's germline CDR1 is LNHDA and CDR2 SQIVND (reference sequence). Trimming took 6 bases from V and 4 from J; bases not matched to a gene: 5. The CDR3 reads CASRDRVRNQPQHF. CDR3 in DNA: TGTGCCAGTAGGGACAGGGTTCGGAATCAGCCCCAGCATTTT.

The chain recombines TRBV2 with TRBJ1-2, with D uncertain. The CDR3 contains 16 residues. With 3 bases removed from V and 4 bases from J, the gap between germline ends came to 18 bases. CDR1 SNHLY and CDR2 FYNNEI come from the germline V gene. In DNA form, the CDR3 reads TGTGCCAGCAGTGAGAGAGGGCGGGTCGCAGGCTATGGCTACACCTTC. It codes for CASSERGRVAGYGYTF. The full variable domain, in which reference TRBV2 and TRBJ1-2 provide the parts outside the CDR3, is EPEVTQTPSHQVTQMGQEVILRCVPISNHLYFYWYRQILGQKVEFLVSFYNNEISEKSEIFDDQFSVERPDGSNFTLKIRSTKLEDSAMYFCASSERGRVAGYGYTFGSGTRLTVV.

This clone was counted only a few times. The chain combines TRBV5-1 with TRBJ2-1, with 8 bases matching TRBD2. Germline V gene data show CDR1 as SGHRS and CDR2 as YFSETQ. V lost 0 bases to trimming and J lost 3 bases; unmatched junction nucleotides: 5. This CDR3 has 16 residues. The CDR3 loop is CASSLGTGGGYNEQFF. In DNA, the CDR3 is TGCGCCAGCAGCTTGGGGACGGGAGGGGGCTACAATGAGCAGTTCTTC. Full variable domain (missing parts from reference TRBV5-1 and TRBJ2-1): KAGVTQTPRYLIKTRGQQVTLSCSPISGHRSVSWYQQTPGQGLQFLFEYFSETQRNKGNFPGRFSGRQFSNSRSEMNVSTLELGDSALYLCASSLGTGGGYNEQFFGPGTRLTVL.